The rows below give T cell receptor beta chains drawn from one sample of a study of regulatory and conventional T cells in RAG deficiency. Profiled with immunoSEQ multiplex PCR; TCRdb holds only in-frame clones, not every one. The data hold about 34,000 clones, with 70% to 80% observed a single time. The same sample was also studied in work on regulatory T cells.

Sequenced material: CD4+ effector T cells sorted from blood. The source is a human donor in good health. The CDR3 runs from the conserved cysteine through the conserved F or W. A D gene is named only where the DNA matches it firmly. The size of a clone is reported for some rows only, either as once, few or many, or as a class for expanded clones.

v_gene	d_gene	j_gene	abundance	CDR3aa	CDR3nt
TRBV7-9	TRBD1	TRBJ2-7	.	CASSFRDRFYEQYF	TGTGCCAGCAGCTTCCGGGACAGGTTCTACGAGCAGTACTTC
TRBV11-3	TRBD1	TRBJ2-1	.	CASSSGTAKAYNEQFF	TGTGCCAGCAGCTCCGGGACAGCTAAAGCCTACAATGAGCAGTTCTTC
TRBV4-1	TRBD1	TRBJ1-2	.	CASSQPTRGNYGYTF	TGCGCCAGCAGCCAACCAACCAGGGGGAACTATGGCTACACCTTC
TRBV6-5	TRBD1	TRBJ1-6	.	CASSADRGKNSPLHF	TGTGCCAGCAGTGCGGACAGGGGAAAAAACTCACCCCTCCACTTT
TRBV6-6	.	TRBJ2-5	.	CASSYFGFETQYF	TGTGCCAGCAGTTATTTCGGATTTGAGACCCAGTACTTC
TRBV6-6	TRBD1	TRBJ1-1	.	CASTGTELGAFF	TGTGCCAGCACTGGGACAGAGCTCGGAGCTTTCTTT
TRBV9	TRBD2	TRBJ2-3	.	CASSVAGGGDTQYF	TGTGCCAGCAGCGTGGCGGGGGGGGGAGATACGCAGTATTTT
TRBV7-9	.	TRBJ2-3	.	CASSLLAAQTDTQYF	TGTGCCAGCAGCTTATTAGCGGCACAAACAGATACGCAGTATTTT
TRBV6-5	TRBD1	TRBJ1-2	.	CASSYVRGRSGYTF	TGTGCCAGCAGTTACGTCAGGGGGCGATCGGGCTACACCTTC
TRBV12-5	.	TRBJ2-1	.	CASGGGTDYNEQFF	TGTGCTAGTGGTGGAGGGACAGACTACAATGAGCAGTTCTTC
TRBV6-6	.	TRBJ1-6	.	CASSPTDDSYNSPLHF	TGTGCCAGCAGCCCCACAGACGACTCCTATAATTCACCCCTCCACTTT
TRBV18	.	TRBJ1-2	few	CASSPPGGPNYGYTF	TGTGCCAGCTCACCACCGGGGGGTCCCAACTATGGCTACACCTTC
TRBV7-2	.	TRBJ1-5	.	CASSPKAEPKPQHF	TGTGCCAGCAGCCCCAAGGCAGAGCCAAAGCCCCAGCATTTT
TRBV10-1	.	TRBJ2-2	few	CASSEGWGGELFF	TGCGCCAGCAGTGAGGGTTGGGGCGGGGAGCTGTTTTTT
TRBV2	.	TRBJ2-6	.	CASSRQSAGANVLTF	TGTGCCAGCAGCCGCCAATCAGCTGGGGCCAACGTCCTGACTTTC